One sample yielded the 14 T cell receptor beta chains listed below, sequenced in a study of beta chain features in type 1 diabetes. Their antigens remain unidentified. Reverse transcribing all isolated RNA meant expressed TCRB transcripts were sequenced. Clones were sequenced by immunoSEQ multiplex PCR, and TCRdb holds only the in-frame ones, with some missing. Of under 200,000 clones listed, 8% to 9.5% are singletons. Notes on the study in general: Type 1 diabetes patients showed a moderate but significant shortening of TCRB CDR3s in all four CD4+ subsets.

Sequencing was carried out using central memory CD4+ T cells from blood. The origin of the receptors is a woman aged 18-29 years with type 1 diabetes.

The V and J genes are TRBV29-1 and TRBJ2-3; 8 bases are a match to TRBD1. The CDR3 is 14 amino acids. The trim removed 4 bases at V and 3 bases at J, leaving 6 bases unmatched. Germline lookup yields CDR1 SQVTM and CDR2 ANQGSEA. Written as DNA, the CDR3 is TGCAGCGTTGGAGGACAGGGTAGGACAGATACGCAGTATTTT. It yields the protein CSVGGQGRTDTQYF.

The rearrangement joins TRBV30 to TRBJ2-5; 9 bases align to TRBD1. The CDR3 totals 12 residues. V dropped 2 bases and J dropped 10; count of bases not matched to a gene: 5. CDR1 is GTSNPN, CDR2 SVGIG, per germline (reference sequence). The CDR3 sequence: CAWSPGTGIQYF. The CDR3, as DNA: TGTGCCTGGAGTCCCGGGACAGGGATCCAGTACTTC.

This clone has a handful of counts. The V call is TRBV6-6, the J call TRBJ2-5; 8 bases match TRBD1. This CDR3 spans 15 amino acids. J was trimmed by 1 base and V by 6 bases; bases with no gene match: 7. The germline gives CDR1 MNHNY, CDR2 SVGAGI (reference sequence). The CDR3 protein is CASRRTGKGQETQYF. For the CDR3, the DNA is TGTGCCAGCAGGAGGACAGGGAAGGGCCAAGAGACCCAGTACTTC.

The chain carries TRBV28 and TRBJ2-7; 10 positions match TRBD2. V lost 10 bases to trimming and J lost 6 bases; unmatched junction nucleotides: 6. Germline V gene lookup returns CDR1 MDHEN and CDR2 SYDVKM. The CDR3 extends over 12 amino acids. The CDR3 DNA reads TGTGCCATCTCTAGCGGGAGTTTCGAGCAGTACTTC. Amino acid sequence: CAISSGSFEQYF. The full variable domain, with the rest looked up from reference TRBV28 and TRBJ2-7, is DVKVTQSSRYLVKRTGEKVFLECVQDMDHENMFWYRQDPGLGLRLIYFSYDVKMKEKGDIPEGYSVSREKKERFSLILESASTNQTSMYLCAISSGSFEQYFGPGTRLTVT.

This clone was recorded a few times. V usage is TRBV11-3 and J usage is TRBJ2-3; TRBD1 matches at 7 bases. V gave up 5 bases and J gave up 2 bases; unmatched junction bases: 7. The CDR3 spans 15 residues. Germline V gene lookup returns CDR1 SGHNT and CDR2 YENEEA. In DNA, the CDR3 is TGTGCCAGCAGCAAAGACAGGGCCTCCACAGATACGCAGTATTTT. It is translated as CASSKDRASTDTQYF.

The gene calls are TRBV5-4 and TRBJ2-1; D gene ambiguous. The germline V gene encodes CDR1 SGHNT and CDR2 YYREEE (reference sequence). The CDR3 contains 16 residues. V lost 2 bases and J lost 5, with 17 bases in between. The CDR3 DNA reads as TGTGCCAGCAGCTTCCTAGACCGAACGTCCCACAATGAGCAGTTCTTC. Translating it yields CASSFLDRTSHNEQFF. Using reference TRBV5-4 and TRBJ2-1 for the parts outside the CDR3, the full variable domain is ETGVTQSPTHLIKTRGQQVTLRCSSQSGHNTVSWYQQALGQGPQFIFQYYREEENGRGNFPPRFSGLQFPNYSSELNVNALELDDSALYLCASSFLDRTSHNEQFFGPGTRLTVL.

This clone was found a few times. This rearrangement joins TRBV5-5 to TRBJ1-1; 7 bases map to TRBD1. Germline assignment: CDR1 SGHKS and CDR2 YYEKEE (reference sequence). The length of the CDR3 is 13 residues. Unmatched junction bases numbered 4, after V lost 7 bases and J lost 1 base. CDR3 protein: CASSRQGNTEAFF. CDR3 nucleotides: TGTGCCAGCTCCCGACAGGGGAACACTGAAGCTTTCTTT.

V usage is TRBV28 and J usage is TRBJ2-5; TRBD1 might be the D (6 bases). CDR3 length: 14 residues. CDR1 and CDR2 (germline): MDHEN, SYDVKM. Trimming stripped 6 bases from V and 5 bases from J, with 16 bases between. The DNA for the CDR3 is TGTGCCAGCAGCCCACAAGGGGGTTCGGAGACCCAGTACTTC. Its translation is CASSPQGGSETQYF.

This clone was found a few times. The CDR3 coding sequence is TGTGCCAGCGGACAGGGGGCTTGGGGTGAAAAACTGTTTTTT. Its translation is CASGQGAWGEKLFF. The V and J genes are TRBV7-2 and TRBJ1-4; TRBD1 aligns across 11 bases. This CDR3 has 14 residues. Germline values: CDR1 SGHTA, CDR2 FQGNSA. V shed 8 bases and J 7 bases; nucleotides not matched to a gene: 6.

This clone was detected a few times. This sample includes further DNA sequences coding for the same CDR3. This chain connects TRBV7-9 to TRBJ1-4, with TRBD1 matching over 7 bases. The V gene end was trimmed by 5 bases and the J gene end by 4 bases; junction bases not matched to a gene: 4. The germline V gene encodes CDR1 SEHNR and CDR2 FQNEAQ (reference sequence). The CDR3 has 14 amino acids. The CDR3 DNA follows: TGTGCCAGCAGCCGACAGGGCAGTAATGAAAAACTGTTTTTT. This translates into CASSRQGSNEKLFF.

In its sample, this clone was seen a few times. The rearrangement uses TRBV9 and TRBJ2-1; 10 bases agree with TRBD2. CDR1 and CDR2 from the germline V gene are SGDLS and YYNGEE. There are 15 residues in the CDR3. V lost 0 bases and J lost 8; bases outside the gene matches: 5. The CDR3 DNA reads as TGTGCCAGCAGCGTAGGTACTAGCGGGGTCGATGAGCAGTTCTTC. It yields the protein CASSVGTSGVDEQFF.

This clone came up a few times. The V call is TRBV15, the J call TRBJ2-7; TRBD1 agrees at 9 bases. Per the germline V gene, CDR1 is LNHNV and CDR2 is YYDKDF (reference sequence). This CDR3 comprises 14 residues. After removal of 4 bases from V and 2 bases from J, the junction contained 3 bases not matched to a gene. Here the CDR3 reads CATSKGQGPYEQYF. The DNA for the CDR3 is TGTGCCACCAGCAAGGGACAGGGACCCTACGAGCAGTACTTC.

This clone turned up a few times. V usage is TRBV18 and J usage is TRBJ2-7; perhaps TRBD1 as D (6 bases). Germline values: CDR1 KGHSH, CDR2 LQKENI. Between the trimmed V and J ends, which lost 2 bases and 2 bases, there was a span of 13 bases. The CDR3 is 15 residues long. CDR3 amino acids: CASSPGTGLPYEQYF. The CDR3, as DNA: TGTGCCAGCTCACCAGGCACAGGGCTGCCCTACGAGCAGTACTTC.

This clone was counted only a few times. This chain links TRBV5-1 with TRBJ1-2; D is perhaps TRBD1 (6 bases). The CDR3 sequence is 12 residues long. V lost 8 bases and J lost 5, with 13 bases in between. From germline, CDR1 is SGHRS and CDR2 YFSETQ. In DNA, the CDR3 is TGCGCCAGTCGGGACATCGAGTATGGCTACACCTTC. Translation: CASRDIEYGYTF.